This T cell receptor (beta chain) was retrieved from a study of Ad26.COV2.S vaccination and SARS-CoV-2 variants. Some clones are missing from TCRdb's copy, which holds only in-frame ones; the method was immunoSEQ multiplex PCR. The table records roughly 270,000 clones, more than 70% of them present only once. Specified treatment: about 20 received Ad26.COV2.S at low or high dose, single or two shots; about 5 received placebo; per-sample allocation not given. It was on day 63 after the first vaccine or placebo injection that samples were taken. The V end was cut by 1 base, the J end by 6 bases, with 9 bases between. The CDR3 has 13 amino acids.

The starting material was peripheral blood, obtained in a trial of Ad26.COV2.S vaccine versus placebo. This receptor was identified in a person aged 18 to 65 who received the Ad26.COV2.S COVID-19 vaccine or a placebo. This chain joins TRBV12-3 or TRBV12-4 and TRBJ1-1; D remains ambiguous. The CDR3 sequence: CASSLDPVAEAFF. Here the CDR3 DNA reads TGTGCCAGCAGTTTAGACCCTGTGGCTGAAGCTTTCTTT.